This T cell receptor (beta chain) came from a study of blood T cell repertoires in COVID-19. The wider study: PBMCs, B-cell-depleted T cells, or T cells were the source of the cDNA or gDNA that made up the material.

Germline loops: CDR1 MDHEN, CDR2 SYDVKM. The CDR3 has 12 amino acids. Trimming removed 5 bases at V and 4 bases at J, with 8 bases between. Study processing details: Amplifying reference gene primers gave estimates of nucleated cell counts. Sequenced by immunoSEQ multiplex PCR; TCRdb stores in-frame clones only, minus some. That table gives V, J and clone size, and the DNA gave D and trimming. Among roughly 230,000 clones listed, 80% to 85% were seen once. The chain recombines TRBV28 with TRBJ1-1; no definite D call. Sequencing used peripheral blood. This sequence originates from a man aged 50-60 years with active or convalescent COVID-19. This CDR3 reads CASSPGSTEAFF. CDR3 bases: TGTGCCAGCAGTCCAGGATCCACTGAAGCTTTCTTT.